The next 5 T cell receptor beta chains were all read from a single sample in a study of sequential checkpoint blockade in melanoma. Treatment defined: randomized to nivolumab then ipilimumab (arm A) or the reverse (arm B). Profiling relied on immunoSEQ multiplex PCR, and the TCRdb table lists in-frame clones only, not all of them. The repertoire consists of roughly 1,500 clones, with roughly a quarter occurring once and the leading ten covering approximately 8%. The sequenced sample was tumor tissue (inferred from file names), obtained from a patient given nivolumab and ipilimumab in sequence. These receptors all come from a human donor with melanoma.

Here the CDR3 DNA reads TGTGCCAGTAACTCCCAGCGGACCGCCAACACCGGGGAGCTGTTTTTT. Its protein product is CASNSQRTANTGELFF. V and J are TRBV19 and TRBJ2-2; a weak D match, TRBD2 (5 bases). Trimming removed 7 bases at V and 2 bases at J, with 17 bases between. This CDR3 region has 16 residues. Germline assignment: CDR1 LNHDA and CDR2 SQIVND (reference sequence). The full variable domain, in which reference TRBV19 and TRBJ2-2 provide the parts outside the CDR3, is DGGITQSPKYLFRKEGQNVTLSCEQNLNHDAMYWYRQDPGQGLRLIYYSQIVNDFQKGDIAEGYSVSREKKESFPLTVTSAQKNPTAFYLCASNSQRTANTGELFFGEGSRLTVL.

This clone was counted only a few times. V gene TRBV28 combines with J gene TRBJ2-7; 8 nucleotides align to TRBD1. The CDR3 totals 14 residues. Germline assignment: CDR1 MDHEN and CDR2 SYDVKM. V lost 5 bases, J lost 3 bases, and 6 bases stayed unmatched. The CDR3 bases are TGTGCCAGCAGTGGTCGGGGACAGGTCTACGAGCAGTACTTC. Protein product: CASSGRGQVYEQYF.

The chain combines TRBV6-8 with TRBJ1-1; the D gene is possibly TRBD1 (6 bases). The CDR3 extends over 15 amino acids. In germline, CDR1 is MNHGY, CDR2 SAAAGT. Trimming stripped 5 bases from V and 5 bases from J, with 18 bases between. CDR3 loop: CASSTQTGRGTEAFF. As DNA, the CDR3 is TGTGCCAGCAGTACTCAGACAGGCCGGGGGACTGAAGCTTTCTTT.

The chain carries TRBV6-8 and TRBJ1-1; D call uncertain. From germline, CDR1 is MNHGY and CDR2 SAAAGT. Deletions cut 8 bases from V and 4 bases from J, with 17 bases between. CDR3 size: 14 residues. The CDR3 spells CASYPGVRGTEAFF. CDR3 nucleotides: TGTGCCAGCTACCCGGGCGTGCGCGGCACTGAAGCTTTCTTT.

The V and J genes are TRBV18 and TRBJ2-7; 7 bases align to TRBD1. This CDR3 has 14 residues. Germline CDR1 and CDR2: KGHSH and LQKENI. The trim removed 0 bases at V and 4 bases at J, leaving 3 bases unmatched. The CDR3 bases are TGTGCCAGCTCACCACCGGCCAGGGGGTACGAGCAGTACTTC. Translated, it gives CASSPPARGYEQYF.